These 20 T cell receptor beta chains were sequenced from one sample in a study of identical twins (dated by TCRdb to 2016 to 2017). Receptor libraries were prepared by 5' RACE. Sequencing was performed on an Illumina HiSeq 2000. TCRdb's own reprocessing of the public reads used fastp at Q25 and MiXCR and kept productive beta chains. CDR3 protein sequences are deduplicated, and each keeps its most common genes and DNA. The table for this sample lists roughly 720,000 distinct CDR3 sequences; over 15% of them were counted only once. Clones ranked in the top ten supply around 13% of the sample. Another study also made use of these data, one on T cells expressing NK-cell markers.

The sample taken for sequencing was PBMCs. Receptors were obtained from a woman aged 18-30 years in good health.

In this sample, this clonotype turned up a few times. This chain connects TRBV18 to TRBJ2-7; a possible D gene is TRBD1 (6 bases). CDR3 length equals 15 residues. CDR1 and CDR2 from the germline V gene are KGHSH and LQKENI. The germline V and J ends were trimmed by 2 bases and 4 bases, with 15 bases remaining between them. This CDR3 reads CASSPSSPGVYEQYF. The CDR3 DNA is TGTGCCAGCTCACCATCATCCCCAGGGGTGTACGAGCAGTACTTC.

There are many counts of this clonotype. The chain uses TRBV21-1 and TRBJ2-7; the D call TRBD1 from the table was never checked on the DNA. TRBV21-1 is a known pseudogene. The CDR3 contains 15 residues. The CDR3, as DNA: TGTGCCAGCAGCAAAGCGCGACAGTCTTACTACGAGCAGTACTTC. Translated: CASSKARQSYYEQYF.

The chain recombines TRBV29-1 with TRBJ2-5; D may match TRBD1 or TRBD2 (5 bases each). The V gene lost 5 bases and the J gene lost 0 bases, with 7 bases spanning the gap. The CDR3 runs 12 residues. Germline-derived CDR1 and CDR2 are SQVTM and ANQGSEA. CDR3: CSVKGHQETQYF. The CDR3 nucleotides are TGCAGCGTTAAGGGACACCAAGAGACCCAGTACTTC.

The chain is built from TRBV20-1 and TRBJ2-5; 10 positions match TRBD2. The CDR3 runs to 15 residues. The V gene's germline CDR1 is DFQATT and CDR2 SNEGSKA (reference sequence). The J segment lost 3 bases and the V segment lost 6 bases, leaving 10 bases of the junction unmatched. The CDR3 region is CSALGSGGVKETQYF. The CDR3 coding sequence is TGCAGTGCCCTCGGCAGCGGGGGGGTGAAAGAGACCCAGTACTTC.

The CDR3 spells CAIRSGTGGLGGYTF. In DNA form, the CDR3 reads TGTGCCATCAGGTCCGGGACAGGGGGCTTAGGTGGCTACACCTTC. This sequence joins TRBV10-3 and TRBJ1-2; 12 bases are a match to TRBD1. Germline CDR1 and CDR2: ENHRY and SYGVKD. V lost 6 bases and J lost 7; bases outside the gene matches: 9. The CDR3 is made up of 15 amino acids.

This sequence joins TRBV10-3 and TRBJ2-2; D is possibly TRBD2 (5 bases). Trimming removed 11 bases from V and 1 base from J, with 14 bases in between. The CDR3 has 14 residues. Germline-derived CDR1 and CDR2 are ENHRY and SYGVKD. CDR3 sequence: CARSIEGNTGELFF. The CDR3 DNA reads as TGTGCCCGATCTATTGAGGGGAACACCGGGGAGCTGTTTTTT.

The chain combines TRBV2 with TRBJ2-6; TRBD1 matches 8 bases. Looked up from germline, CDR1 is SNHLY and CDR2 is FYNNEI. The CDR3 runs 17 residues. V lost 7 bases, J lost 0 bases, and 8 bases stayed unmatched. CDR3 region: CASIGSRGHSGANVLTF. DNA for the CDR3: TGTGCCAGCATCGGGAGCAGGGGGCACTCTGGGGCCAACGTCCTGACTTTC.

This clonotype has just a few counts. This sequence joins TRBV6-5 and TRBJ2-7; a weak D match, TRBD2 (6 bases). The CDR3 spans 15 residues. Trimming removed 4 bases from V and 2 bases from J, with 15 bases in between. Germline CDR1 is MNHEY and CDR2 is SVGAGI. The CDR3, as DNA: TGTGCCAGCAGTTCCAGAAGACTAGTTGCCTACGAGCAGTACTTC. Translating gives CASSSRRLVAYEQYF.

J is TRBJ2-6 and V is TRBV20-1; perhaps TRBD1 as D (6 bases). This CDR3 spans 15 amino acids. Germline-derived CDR1 and CDR2 are DFQATT and SNEGSKA (reference sequence). Trimming shortened V by 6 bases and J by 0 bases, and 12 bases separated the two germline ends. The CDR3 nucleotides read TGCAGTGCAATCCAGGGGAACTCTGGGGCCAACGTCCTGACTTTC. Residues: CSAIQGNSGANVLTF.

The chain uses TRBV24-1 and TRBJ2-3; 8 bases agree with TRBD2. The CDR3 covers 16 residues. Trimming took 4 bases from V and 4 from J; bases not matched to a gene: 9. Germline V gene sequence: CDR1 KGHDR, CDR2 SFDVKD. CDR3 DNA sequence: TGTGCCACCAGTGAGAAAGGACGGGGGGGATCAGATACGCAGTATTTT. This encodes CATSEKGRGGSDTQYF.

This clonotype has a handful of counts. The rearrangement uses TRBV12-3 or TRBV12-4 and TRBJ1-5; D uncertain. The CDR3 is made up of 12 amino acids. With 3 bases removed from V and 8 bases from J, the gap between germline ends came to 8 bases. Here the CDR3 reads CASSLGTKPQHF. DNA for the CDR3: TGTGCCAGCAGTTTGGGTACCAAGCCCCAGCATTTT.

This clonotype has a handful of counts. The J gene is TRBJ2-7, the V gene TRBV9, with D tentatively TRBD1 (6 bases). The germline gives CDR1 SGDLS, CDR2 YYNGEE. The CDR3 consists of 11 residues. With 4 bases removed from V and 6 bases from J, the gap between germline ends came to 8 bases. The CDR3 spells CASSNRAEQYF. DNA of the CDR3: TGTGCCAGCAGCAACAGGGCCGAGCAGTACTTC.

This chain links TRBV5-1 with TRBJ2-1, with TRBD2 matching 10 bases. Germline values: CDR1 SGHRS, CDR2 YFSETQ. CDR3 length: 14 amino acids. The ends lost 4 bases at V and 15 bases at J; junction bases unmatched: 13. The CDR3 DNA reads TGCGCCAGCAGCCCTGCCAAAAATAGCGGGGGGCCGTTCTTC. Translation gives CASSPAKNSGGPFF. The full variable domain, with the rest looked up from reference TRBV5-1 and TRBJ2-1, is KAGVTQTPRYLIKTRGQQVTLSCSPISGHRSVSWYQQTPGQGLQFLFEYFSETQRNKGNFPGRFSGRQFSNSRSEMNVSTLELGDSALYLCASSPAKNSGGPFFGPGTRLTVL.

This clonotype was picked up a small number of times. One end of the junction is discordant with germline, which a read error may explain. This CDR3 reads CATSRVVSGGLVF. The DNA of the CDR3 is TGTGCCACCAGCAGAGTGGTTTCAGGGGGCCTGGTCTTC. V and J are TRBV15 and TRBJ2-7, with TRBD1 identical over 8 bases. CDR3 length: 13 residues. Germline CDR1 LNHNV, CDR2 YYDKDF (reference sequence).

This clonotype came up a few times. The chain is built from TRBV4-3 and TRBJ2-1; D could derive from TRBD1 or TRBD2 (5 bases each). V was cut by 0 bases and J by 2 bases, with 8 bases left in between. CDR3 size: 15 residues. CDR1 LGHNA and CDR2 YSLEER come from the germline V gene. CDR3 sequence: CASSQEVGPYNEQFF. In DNA, the CDR3 is TGCGCCAGCAGCCAAGAGGTGGGACCCTACAATGAGCAGTTCTTC.

The sample holds many counts of this clonotype. This chain connects TRBV29-1 to TRBJ2-3, with 7 bases lining up with TRBD2. Trimming removed 4 bases from V and 0 bases from J; junction bases left unmatched: 4. CDR1 is SQVTM and CDR2 is ANQGSEA in the germline V gene. This CDR3 comprises 14 residues. The CDR3 DNA reads TGCAGCGTTGCGGCGGGGGTTAGCACAGATACGCAGTATTTT. This codes for CSVAAGVSTDTQYF.

The rearrangement uses TRBV6-5 and TRBJ1-1; possibly TRBD1 for D (5 bases). The CDR3 runs to 15 residues. CDR1 MNHEY and CDR2 SVGAGI come from the germline V gene. V was pared by 0 bases and J by 3 bases, with 11 bases between. CDR3 sequence reads: CASSYSPGVYTEAFF. The CDR3 coding sequence is TGTGCCAGCAGTTACTCTCCGGGGGTCTACACTGAAGCTTTCTTT.

In its sample, this clonotype was seen many times. The chain links TRBV10-3 to TRBJ2-7; 9 bases agree with TRBD1. Germline CDR1 and CDR2: ENHRY and SYGVKD. J gave up 5 bases and V 9 bases, and 8 bases lay outside the gene matches. CDR3 size: 13 residues. The CDR3 sequence: CAMGQGRLHEQYF. CDR3 bases: TGTGCCATGGGACAGGGACGTCTACACGAGCAGTACTTC.

This clonotype was observed many times. The V and J genes are TRBV5-1 and TRBJ1-2; D remains ambiguous. V gave up 4 bases and J gave up 8 bases, with 27 bases separating them. The length of the CDR3 is 17 residues. Germline V gives CDR1 SGHRS, CDR2 YFSETQ. CDR3 residues: CASSPGSQLQSLKGYTF. CDR3 DNA sequence: TGCGCCAGCAGCCCGGGGTCTCAGTTACAGAGCCTCAAGGGCTACACCTTC.

The table lists this clonotype with a few counts. The chain couples TRBV20-1 to TRBJ2-1; no firm D call. This CDR3 has 13 residues. V gave up 4 bases and J gave up 10 bases, with 17 bases separating them. CDR1 and CDR2 (germline): DFQATT, SNEGSKA (reference sequence). The CDR3 protein is CSATSNSLSEQFF. CDR3 nucleotides: TGCAGTGCTACTAGTAATTCTTTGAGCGAGCAGTTCTTC.